One and the same sample provided the 30 T cell receptor beta chains below, sequenced in a study of naive and memory T cell subsets. Two oligonucleotides, mixed equimolar, formed the beta constant-region primer covering TRBC1 and TRBC2. TCRdb processed the UMI-ligation and nested PCR reads anew with MiXCR; each CDR3 protein has one entry. The sample lists 140,000 to 150,000 distinct CDR3 sequences, about a sixth occurring once. Sequencing was carried out using naive CD4+ T cells from blood. These receptors originate from a human donor in good health.

This clonotype was observed a few times. This sequence joins TRBV5-6 and TRBJ2-5, with a possible D match to TRBD1 (6 bases). The V gene lost 0 bases and the J gene lost 2 bases, with 11 bases spanning the gap. The CDR3 consists of 15 residues. Germline CDR1 is SGHDT and CDR2 is YYEEEE. CDR3 region: CASSLDRANQETQYF. CDR3 nucleotides: TGTGCCAGCAGCTTGGACAGGGCTAATCAAGAGACCCAGTACTTC.

This chain links TRBV12-5 with TRBJ2-7, with unresolved D. The CDR3 is made up of 13 amino acids. Germline CDR1 LGHNT, CDR2 FRNRAP. V gave up 2 bases and J gave up 5 bases, with 10 bases separating them. CDR3 DNA sequence: TGTGCTAGTGGTTTGCGCCAACAGAACGAGCAGTACTTC. Protein sequence: CASGLRQQNEQYF.

This clonotype was seen at least ten times. V usage is TRBV12-3 or TRBV12-4 and J usage is TRBJ1-5; the D gene is possibly TRBD1 (6 bases). V was cut by 6 bases and J by 4 bases, with 16 bases left in between. The CDR3 runs to 15 residues. The CDR3, as DNA: TGTGCCAGCAGCCCACCGGGACACGAAAATCAGCCCCAGCATTTT. This sequence encodes CASSPPGHENQPQHF.

This clonotype has a count of ten or more. The V gene is TRBV4-1, the J gene TRBJ2-5; D is possibly TRBD2 (6 bases). Trimming removed 1 base at V and 3 bases at J, with 15 bases between. The germline V gene encodes CDR1 MGHRA and CDR2 YSYEKL. This CDR3 region has 16 residues. CDR3 sequence: CASSQAGTLDEETQYF. CDR3 nucleotides: TGCGCCAGCAGCCAAGCCGGGACTCTCGACGAAGAGACCCAGTACTTC.

This clonotype was recorded a few times. CDR3 sequence reads: CASSAPAGGISTEAFF. The CDR3 nucleotides are TGTGCCAGCTCTGCCCCCGCCGGGGGTATTTCCACTGAAGCTTTCTTT. The chain couples TRBV18 to TRBJ1-1, with D perhaps TRBD1 (5 bases). Germline V gene data show CDR1 as KGHSH and CDR2 as LQKENI. V was clipped by 6 bases and J by 4 bases, with 21 bases between them. There are 16 residues in the CDR3.

This rearrangement joins TRBV5-6 to TRBJ2-2; D is unclear. Germline CDR1 reads SGHDT; CDR2 reads YYEEEE. V dropped 1 base and J dropped 4 bases, with 14 bases sitting between them. The CDR3 is made up of 16 amino acids. CDR3: CASSLWARRFTGELFF. For the CDR3, the DNA is TGTGCCAGCAGCTTGTGGGCCAGAAGATTCACCGGGGAGCTGTTTTTT.

The gene calls are TRBV5-1 and TRBJ1-1; 7 bases are shared with TRBD1. Germline loops: CDR1 SGHRS, CDR2 YFSETQ. CDR3 size: 16 residues. The J segment lost 4 bases and the V segment lost 2 bases, leaving 11 bases of the junction unmatched. The DNA of the CDR3 is TGCGCCAGCAGCTTATCAGGAGGGGGCGCCAGCACTGAAGCTTTCTTT. It yields the protein CASSLSGGGASTEAFF.

This clonotype showed up many times. The chain has TRBV5-1 and TRBJ2-1; TRBD2 agrees at 14 bases. The CDR3 runs 18 residues. V was clipped by 2 bases and J by 8 bases; unmatched bases: 12. Germline lookup yields CDR1 SGHRS and CDR2 YFSETQ. CDR3 amino acids: CASSFPGLAGGSAHEQFF. The CDR3 DNA reads TGCGCCAGCAGCTTCCCCGGACTAGCGGGAGGTTCCGCCCATGAGCAGTTCTTC.

In this sample, this clonotype turned up a few times. CDR3 nucleotides: TGCAGTGCTAGAGGCGGGACGGGACTAGCGGCCTACAATGAGCAGTTCTTC. Its protein is CSARGGTGLAAYNEQFF. The chain recombines TRBV20-1 with TRBJ2-1; 11 nucleotides align to TRBD2. CDR3 length: 17 residues. Losses at the gene ends were 1 base for V and 2 bases for J; bases not matched to a gene: 7. Germline-derived CDR1 and CDR2 are DFQATT and SNEGSKA (reference sequence).

The gene calls are TRBV30 and TRBJ2-2, with D perhaps TRBD2 (6 bases). The germline V gene has CDR1 GTSNPN and CDR2 SVGIG (reference sequence). Trimming removed 3 bases at V and 3 bases at J, with 17 bases between. This CDR3 region has 16 residues. Here the CDR3 DNA reads TGTGCCTGGAGGGGGATAGGAGGGGAATACACCGGGGAGCTGTTTTTT. It translates to CAWRGIGGEYTGELFF.

The J gene is TRBJ2-1, the V gene TRBV5-1, with D possibly TRBD2 on 5 matching bases. This CDR3 has 16 residues. Germline V gene sequence: CDR1 SGHRS, CDR2 YFSETQ. Trimming removed 0 bases from V and 1 base from J, with 11 bases in between. In DNA, the CDR3 is TGCGCCAGCAGCTTGGGTATAGCGTGTTCCTACAATGAGCAGTTCTTC. This translates into CASSLGIACSYNEQFF. Variable domain in full (rest from reference TRBV5-1 and TRBJ2-1): KAGVTQTPRYLIKTRGQQVTLSCSPISGHRSVSWYQQTPGQGLQFLFEYFSETQRNKGNFPGRFSGRQFSNSRSEMNVSTLELGDSALYLCASSLGIACSYNEQFFGPGTRLTVL.

This clonotype turned up a few times. The rearrangement uses TRBV6-2 or TRBV6-3 and TRBJ2-7, with D possibly being TRBD2 (6 bases). V was pared by 6 bases and J by 1 base, with 16 bases between. Looked up from germline, CDR1 is MNHEY and CDR2 is SVGEGT. The CDR3 covers 15 residues. The CDR3 here is CASRPGTWVSYEQYF. The CDR3 nucleotides are TGTGCCAGCAGACCGGGGACTTGGGTATCCTACGAGCAGTACTTC.

The chain carries TRBV4-2 and TRBJ2-7; 10 bases are a match to TRBD2. Germline assignment: CDR1 LGHNA and CDR2 YNFKEQ. V trimming: 3 bases; J trimming: 0 bases; junction bases outside the gene matches: 11. There are 18 residues in the CDR3. CDR3: CASSQDRVLAGASYEQYF. The CDR3 DNA reads TGTGCCAGCAGCCAGGATCGGGTTCTAGCGGGGGCCTCCTACGAGCAGTACTTC.

This clonotype has only a few counts. V is TRBV5-1 and J is TRBJ1-1; 7 positions agree with TRBD1. The V and J ends lost 4 bases and 3 bases, in that order; junction bases with no gene match: 3. CDR1 and CDR2 from the germline V gene are SGHRS and YFSETQ. The CDR3 consists of 13 residues. Here the CDR3 reads CASSETGDTEAFF. DNA of the CDR3: TGCGCCAGCAGCGAAACAGGGGACACTGAAGCTTTCTTT.

The chain couples TRBV7-2 to TRBJ2-7, with D possibly TRBD1 on 6 matching bases. Trimming shortened V by 3 bases and J by 3 bases, and 15 bases separated the two germline ends. The V gene's germline CDR1 is SGHTA and CDR2 FQGNSA. This CDR3 is 15 amino acids long. CDR3 residues: CASSFKGDTSYEQYF. CDR3 nucleotides: TGTGCCAGCAGCTTCAAAGGGGACACGAGCTACGAGCAGTACTTC.

This clonotype was counted only a few times. The V and J genes are TRBV20-1 and TRBJ2-1, with 8 bases matching TRBD2. Germline V gene sequence: CDR1 DFQATT, CDR2 SNEGSKA (reference sequence). The CDR3 runs to 14 residues. The junction had 2 bases not matched to a gene; V was cut back by 1 base and J by 3 bases. The CDR3 DNA reads as TGCAGTGCTAGAGGGGGGACTAGCTACAATGAGCAGTTCTTC. It specifies CSARGGTSYNEQFF.

CDR3 nucleotide sequence: TGTGCCAGCTCACCACTAGCGGTCTCCTACAATGAGCAGTTCTTC. Its translation: CASSPLAVSYNEQFF. The rearrangement links TRBV18 to TRBJ2-1; possible D gene TRBD2, 6 bases. Trimming left V 1 base short and J 0 bases short, with 7 bases between. The CDR3 has 15 amino acids. Germline-derived CDR1 and CDR2 are KGHSH and LQKENI.

V usage is TRBV7-9 and J usage is TRBJ1-1, with D hard to call. V shed 5 bases and J shed 3 bases, with 10 bases lying between them. Germline V gene lookup returns CDR1 SEHNR and CDR2 FQNEAQ (reference sequence). The CDR3 is 13 residues long. CDR3 in amino acids: CASSMTPDTEAFF. The CDR3 coding sequence is TGTGCCAGCAGCATGACCCCAGACACTGAAGCTTTCTTT.

The chain carries TRBV6-2 or TRBV6-3 and TRBJ2-1; 9 bases map to TRBD2. The CDR3 contains 14 residues. The V gene end was trimmed by 6 bases and the J gene end by 8 bases; junction bases not matched to a gene: 8. Germline V gene sequence: CDR1 MNHEY, CDR2 SVGEGT. The CDR3 region has the DNA TGTGCCAGCAGACGACCTAGCGGGGTCGATGAGCAGTTCTTC. This sequence encodes CASRRPSGVDEQFF.

The rearrangement joins TRBV5-6 to TRBJ2-1, with D tentatively TRBD2 (6 bases). CDR1 SGHDT and CDR2 YYEEEE come from the germline V gene. This CDR3 is 15 amino acids long. V shed 1 base and J shed 3 bases, with 11 bases lying between them. CDR3 in amino acids: CASSLRTKNYNEQFF. In nucleotides, the CDR3 is TGTGCCAGCAGCTTGCGGACTAAGAACTACAATGAGCAGTTCTTC.

This clonotype was found a few times. The genes are TRBV29-1 and TRBJ2-1, with D unclear. Germline loops: CDR1 SQVTM, CDR2 ANQGSEA. This CDR3 contains 14 residues. The ends were cut back, 6 bases at V and 2 bases at J, with 14 bases in the middle. The CDR3 sequence: CSVPTPGTYNEQFF. Here the CDR3 DNA reads TGCAGCGTCCCAACCCCCGGAACCTACAATGAGCAGTTCTTC.

V is TRBV5-1 and J is TRBJ1-1; D might be TRBD1 (5 bases). There are 15 residues in the CDR3. The V gene lost 4 bases and the J gene lost 1 base, with 14 bases spanning the gap. Germline V gene lookup returns CDR1 SGHRS and CDR2 YFSETQ. CDR3 sequence: CASSIQGNQNTEAFF. DNA of the CDR3: TGCGCCAGCAGCATTCAGGGAAATCAGAACACTGAAGCTTTCTTT.

This clonotype was detected a few times. The chain couples TRBV7-8 to TRBJ2-1; no firm D call. This CDR3 contains 15 residues. The V gene lost 2 bases and the J gene lost 6 bases, with 14 bases spanning the gap. The germline CDR1 and CDR2 sequences are SGHVS and FQNEAQ. The CDR3 is CASSLWNGSFNEQFF. CDR3 coding DNA: TGTGCCAGCAGCTTATGGAACGGAAGCTTCAATGAGCAGTTCTTC.

The chain joins TRBV18 to TRBJ2-3; 9 bases match TRBD2. The V segment lost 3 bases and the J segment 5 bases; nucleotides outside the gene matches: 21. CDR1 and CDR2 (germline): KGHSH, LQKENI. There are 20 residues in the CDR3. For the CDR3, the DNA is TGTGCCAGCTCACCCAAAAATGCCATAGGCGGGAGGGCCGGAAAAGATACGCAGTATTTT. Protein sequence: CASSPKNAIGGRAGKDTQYF.

This clonotype was detected ten times or more. The V and J genes are TRBV28 and TRBJ2-7; 8 bases align to TRBD1. V gave up 9 bases and J gave up 3 bases; unmatched junction bases: 10. CDR1 MDHEN and CDR2 SYDVKM come from the germline V gene. The CDR3 loop spans 14 amino acids. CDR3 DNA sequence: TGTGCCAGTGACTTGGGACAGGCGGGCTACGAGCAGTACTTC. Encoded protein: CASDLGQAGYEQYF.

This clonotype was counted only a few times. The chain joins TRBV14 to TRBJ2-7, with D hard to call. Deletions cut 0 bases from V and 1 base from J, with 4 bases between. Germline V CDR1 and CDR2: SGHDN, FVKESK. The CDR3 extends over 13 amino acids. The CDR3: CASSQDVSYEQYF. In DNA form, the CDR3 reads TGTGCCAGCAGCCAAGACGTTTCCTACGAGCAGTACTTC. Supplemented by reference TRBV14 and TRBJ2-7, the full variable domain reads EAGVTQFPSHSVIEKGQTVTLRCDPISGHDNLYWYRRVMGKEIKFLLHFVKESKQDESGMPNNRFLAERTGGTYSTLKVQPAELEDSGVYFCASSQDVSYEQYFGPGTRLTVT.

This chain connects TRBV29-1 to TRBJ2-3; D gene unclear. CDR3 length equals 12 residues. V lost 7 bases and J lost 10, with 18 bases in between. Germline V gene sequence: CDR1 SQVTM, CDR2 ANQGSEA. The CDR3 DNA sequence: TGCAGCGCCGGGCCTACTTCTGTGTCGCAGTATTTT. Translating it yields CSAGPTSVSQYF.

This clonotype occurred a few times. The chain combines TRBV7-9 with TRBJ2-7; D unclear. This CDR3 has 11 amino acids. V dropped 1 base and J dropped 7 bases, with 5 bases sitting between them. From germline, CDR1 is SEHNR and CDR2 FQNEAQ (reference sequence). CDR3 residues: CASSLDSEQYF. CDR3 nucleotides: TGTGCCAGCAGCTTAGACTCGGAGCAGTACTTC.

There are a few counts of this clonotype. The J gene is TRBJ1-5, the V gene TRBV5-1; D is unresolved. Germline CDR1 and CDR2: SGHRS and YFSETQ. The CDR3 is made up of 14 amino acids. The germline V and J ends were trimmed by 1 base and 1 base, with 6 bases remaining between them. DNA of the CDR3: TGCGCCAGCAGCTTGTTGGGGAGCAATCAGCCCCAGCATTTT. It yields the protein CASSLLGSNQPQHF. Using reference TRBV5-1 and TRBJ1-5 for the parts outside the CDR3, the full variable domain is KAGVTQTPRYLIKTRGQQVTLSCSPISGHRSVSWYQQTPGQGLQFLFEYFSETQRNKGNFPGRFSGRQFSNSRSEMNVSTLELGDSALYLCASSLLGSNQPQHFGDGTRLSIL.

This rearrangement joins TRBV28 to TRBJ1-1; D gene uncertain. V dropped 6 bases and J dropped 5 bases, with 13 bases sitting between them. The CDR3 length is 13 residues. Per germline, CDR1 MDHEN and CDR2 SYDVKM. The CDR3 reads CASRERWGTEAFF. CDR3 bases: TGTGCCAGCAGAGAAAGGTGGGGAACTGAAGCTTTCTTT.